This TCR beta chain was documented in a study of T cells in Graves' hyperthyroidism and ophthalmopathy. Study results and limitations: A model of 13 V-J pairs discriminated ophthalmopathy from stable hyperthyroidism.

From germline, CDR1 is KGHSY and CDR2 FQNENV. The CDR3 runs 15 residues. J gave up 12 bases and V 4 bases, and 13 bases lay outside the gene matches. Diagnosing involved the use of clinical symptoms, serum thyroxine and TRAb, thyroid ultrasound and orbital computed tomography. Comments on this clonotype: Its antigen is currently unknown.

Regions amplified from RNA transcripts were the TCR beta CDR3 regions. Using the HTBI primer set, a first-round RT-PCR was run on the TCR CDR3. TCRdb itself ran the multiplex PCR reads through MiXCR, one entry per CDR3 protein. The data contain some 600,000 distinct CDR3 sequences, 11% to 15% of them seen just once; the ten biggest clones take up roughly 5.5%. This receptor was identified in a woman under 40 with Graves' hyperthyroidism that later progressed to Graves' ophthalmopathy. Material for sequencing was blood. The chain joins TRBV16 to TRBJ2-1, with TRBD1 matching over 9 bases. The chain's CDR3 is CASSRPGTGMPGQFF. The CDR3 DNA follows: TGTGCCAGCAGCCGTCCCGGGACAGGGATGCCGGGGCAGTTCTTC.